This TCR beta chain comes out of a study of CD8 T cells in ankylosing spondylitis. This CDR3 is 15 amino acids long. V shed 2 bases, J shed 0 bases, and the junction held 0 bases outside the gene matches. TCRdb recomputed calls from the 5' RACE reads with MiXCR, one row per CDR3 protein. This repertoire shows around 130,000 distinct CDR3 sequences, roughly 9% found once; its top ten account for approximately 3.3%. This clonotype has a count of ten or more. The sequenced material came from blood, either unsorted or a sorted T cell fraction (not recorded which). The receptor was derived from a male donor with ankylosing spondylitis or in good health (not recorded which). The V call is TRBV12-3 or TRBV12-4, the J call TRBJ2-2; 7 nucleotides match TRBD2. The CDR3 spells CASSLSGANTGELFF. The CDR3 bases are TGTGCCAGCAGTTTAAGCGGGGCGAACACCGGGGAGCTGTTTTTT.